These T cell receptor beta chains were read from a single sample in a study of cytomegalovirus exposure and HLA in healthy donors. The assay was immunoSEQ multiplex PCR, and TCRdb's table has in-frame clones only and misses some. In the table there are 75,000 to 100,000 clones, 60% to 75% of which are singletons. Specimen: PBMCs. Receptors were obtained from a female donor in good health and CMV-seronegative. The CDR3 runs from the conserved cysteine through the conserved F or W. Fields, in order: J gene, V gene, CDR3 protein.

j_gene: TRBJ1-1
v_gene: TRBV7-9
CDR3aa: CASSLAPGPPEAFF

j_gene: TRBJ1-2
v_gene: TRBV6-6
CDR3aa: CASSSTRDYGYTF

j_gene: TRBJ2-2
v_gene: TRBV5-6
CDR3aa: CASSDQGGLNTGELFF

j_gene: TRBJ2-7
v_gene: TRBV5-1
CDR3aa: CASSLGGQGTYEQYF

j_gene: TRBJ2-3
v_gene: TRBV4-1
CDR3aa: CASSQDEGLDTQYF

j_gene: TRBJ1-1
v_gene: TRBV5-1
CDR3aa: CASSLVSGGLDTEAFF

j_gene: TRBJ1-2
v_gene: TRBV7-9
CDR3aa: CASSLGFRTDLFSYGYTF

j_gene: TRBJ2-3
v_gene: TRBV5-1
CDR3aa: CASSSSAADTQYF

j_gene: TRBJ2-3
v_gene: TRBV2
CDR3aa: CASGWGGISPTDTQYF

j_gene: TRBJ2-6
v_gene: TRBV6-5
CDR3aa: CASRPDNAGANVLTF

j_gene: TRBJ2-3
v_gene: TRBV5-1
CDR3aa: CASSGTGPDTQYF

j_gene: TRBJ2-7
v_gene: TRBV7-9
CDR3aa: CASSSGLAVYEQYF

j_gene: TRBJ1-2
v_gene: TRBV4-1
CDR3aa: CASSQSQFVPYGYTF

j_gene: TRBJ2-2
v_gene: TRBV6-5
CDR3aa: CASSRTGSTGELFF

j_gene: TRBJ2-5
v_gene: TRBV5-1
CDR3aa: CASTARGRETQYF

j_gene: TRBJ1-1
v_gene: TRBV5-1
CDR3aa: CASSFRTGGTEAFF

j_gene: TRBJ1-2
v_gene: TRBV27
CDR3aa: CASSFLVIGTGDGRPNYGYTF

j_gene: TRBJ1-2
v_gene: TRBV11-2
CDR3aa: CASSPRQQPYGYTF

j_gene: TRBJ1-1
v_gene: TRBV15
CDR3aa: CATSRDRGQEAFF

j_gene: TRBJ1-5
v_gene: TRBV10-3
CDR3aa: CATSGGNQPQHF

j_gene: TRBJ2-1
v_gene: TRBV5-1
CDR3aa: CASSLGADNEQFF

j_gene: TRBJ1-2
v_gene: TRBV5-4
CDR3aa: CASSLAGGRGRGGYTF

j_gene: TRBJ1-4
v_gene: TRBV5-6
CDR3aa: CASSFSREKLFF

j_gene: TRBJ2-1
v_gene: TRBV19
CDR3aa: CASSPPWTGGYNEQFF

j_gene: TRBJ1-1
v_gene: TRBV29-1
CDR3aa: CSVERAGGGQNEAFF

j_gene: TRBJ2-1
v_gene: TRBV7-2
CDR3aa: CASSFSGGPYNEQFF

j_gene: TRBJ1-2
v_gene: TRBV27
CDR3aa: CASSLRGGGYTF

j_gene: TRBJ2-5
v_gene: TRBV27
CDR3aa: CASSFNRQETQYF

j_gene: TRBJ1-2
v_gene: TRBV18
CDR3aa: CASSPDRGYTF

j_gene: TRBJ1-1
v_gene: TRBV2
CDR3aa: CASSEARVKAFF

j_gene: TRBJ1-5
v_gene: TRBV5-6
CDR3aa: CASSLLTELNQPQHF

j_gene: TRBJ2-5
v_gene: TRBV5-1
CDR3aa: CASSFGGRETQYF

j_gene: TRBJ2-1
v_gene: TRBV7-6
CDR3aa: CASSPGTGGFNEQFF

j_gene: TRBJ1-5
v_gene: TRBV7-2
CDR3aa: CASSFNPDRAQPQHF

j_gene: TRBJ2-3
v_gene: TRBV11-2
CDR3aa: CASSLRRLAGGVSTDTQYF

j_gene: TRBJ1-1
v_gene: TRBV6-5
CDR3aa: CASSYSMGGNTEAFF

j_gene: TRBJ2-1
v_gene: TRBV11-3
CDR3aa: CASSLGTSYYNEQFF

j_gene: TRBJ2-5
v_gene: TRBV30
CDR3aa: CAWTRGQGQETQYF

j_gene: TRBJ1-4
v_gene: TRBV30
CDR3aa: CAWSPDSGEKLFF

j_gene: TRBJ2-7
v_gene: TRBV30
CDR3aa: CALDPPITGRWDEQYF

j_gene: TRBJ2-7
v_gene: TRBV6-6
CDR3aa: CASSYRGSYEQYF